A selection of T cell receptor beta chains follows, all from one sample in a study of T-cell reconstitution after alpha-beta-depleted transplantation in children. TCRdb itself ran the PCR reads through MiXCR, one entry per CDR3 protein. Here the sample spans just under 550,000 distinct CDR3 sequences, around 20% being singletons. Sequenced here: PBMCs from the stem cell graft donor, sampled from the stem cell graft. All receptors derive from a human donor who donated a stem cell graft to a child with acute lymphoblastic leukemia. Each CDR3 is given with its conserved first and last residue. D genes are given only for firm matches. Where a row states a size, it is once, few, many or the class of an expanded clone; other rows omit it.

D gene: .; V gene: TRBV5-6; J gene: TRBJ2-1; clone size: .; CDR3 protein: CASSFFPSSYNEQFF; CDR3 DNA: TGTGCCAGCAGCTTTTTTCCCAGCTCCTACAATGAGCAGTTCTTC
D gene: TRBD2; V gene: TRBV5-1; J gene: TRBJ2-7; clone size: .; CDR3 protein: CASGFASGRQNEQYF; CDR3 DNA: TGCGCCAGCGGCTTCGCTAGCGGGAGACAAAACGAGCAGTACTTC
D gene: .; V gene: TRBV6-4; J gene: TRBJ2-2; clone size: many; CDR3 protein: CASSDSRDKTTGELFF; CDR3 DNA: TGTGCCAGCAGTGACTCGAGGGACAAGACCACCGGGGAGCTGTTTTTT
D gene: .; V gene: TRBV27; J gene: TRBJ2-7; clone size: .; CDR3 protein: CASSSIPYEQYF; CDR3 DNA: TGTGCCAGCAGCTCCATTCCCTACGAGCAGTACTTC
D gene: TRBD2; V gene: TRBV20-1; J gene: TRBJ2-3; clone size: few; CDR3 protein: CSASYRTSGTDTQYF; CDR3 DNA: TGCAGTGCTAGTTACAGGACTAGCGGAACAGATACGCAGTATTTT
D gene: .; V gene: TRBV4-2; J gene: TRBJ2-1; clone size: .; CDR3 protein: CASSQELLAGYNEQFF; CDR3 DNA: TGTGCCAGCAGCCAAGAACTACTAGCCGGGTACAATGAGCAGTTCTTC
D gene: .; V gene: TRBV5-1; J gene: TRBJ1-1; clone size: .; CDR3 protein: CASTRAWDTEAFF; CDR3 DNA: TGCGCCAGCACGAGGGCTTGGGACACTGAAGCTTTCTTT
D gene: .; V gene: TRBV5-4; J gene: TRBJ2-5; clone size: .; CDR3 protein: CASSWGAVRETQYF; CDR3 DNA: TGTGCCAGCAGTTGGGGTGCGGTGCGAGAGACCCAGTACTTC
D gene: TRBD1; V gene: TRBV12-3/TRBV12-4; J gene: TRBJ1-2; clone size: few; CDR3 protein: CASSPTGGGYGYTF; CDR3 DNA: TGTGCCAGCAGCCCGACAGGGGGCGGCTATGGCTACACCTTC
D gene: .; V gene: TRBV6-1; J gene: TRBJ2-1; clone size: many; CDR3 protein: CASSEGPGADEQFF; CDR3 DNA: TGTGCCAGCAGTGAAGGGCCGGGGGCCGATGAGCAGTTCTTC
D gene: .; V gene: TRBV5-1; J gene: TRBJ2-7; clone size: .; CDR3 protein: CASSLPGTTFEQYF; CDR3 DNA: TGCGCCAGCAGCTTACCCGGGACCACTTTCGAGCAGTACTTC
D gene: .; V gene: TRBV6-1; J gene: TRBJ2-1; clone size: .; CDR3 protein: CASSELGETYNEQFF; CDR3 DNA: TGTGCCAGCAGTGAATTGGGAGAAACCTACAATGAGCAGTTCTTC
D gene: .; V gene: TRBV21-1; J gene: TRBJ1-4; clone size: .; CDR3 protein: CASSKDRGNATNEKLFF; CDR3 DNA: TGTGCCAGCAGCAAAGACAGGGGGAATGCAACTAATGAAAAACTGTTTTTT
D gene: TRBD1; V gene: TRBV28; J gene: TRBJ1-4; clone size: .; CDR3 protein: CAGRGPGNEKLFF; CDR3 DNA: TGTGCCGGGAGGGGGCCAGGGAATGAAAAACTGTTTTTT
D gene: TRBD2; V gene: TRBV11-1; J gene: TRBJ2-3; clone size: .; CDR3 protein: CASSKYEYSGRPTDTQYF; CDR3 DNA: TGTGCCAGCAGCAAATACGAGTATAGCGGGAGGCCGACAGATACGCAGTATTTT
D gene: .; V gene: TRBV29-1; J gene: TRBJ1-2; clone size: few; CDR3 protein: CSVEYMEGVHNYGYTF; CDR3 DNA: TGCAGCGTCGAGTACATGGAGGGAGTTCACAACTATGGCTACACCTTC
D gene: .; V gene: TRBV30; J gene: TRBJ1-2; clone size: .; CDR3 protein: CAWSVGQGYTF; CDR3 DNA: TGTGCCTGGAGTGTGGGTCAGGGCTACACCTTC
D gene: TRBD2; V gene: TRBV5-1; J gene: TRBJ2-1; clone size: .; CDR3 protein: CASRASGTSGRSEQFF; CDR3 DNA: TGCGCCAGCAGAGCGTCCGGGACTAGCGGGAGGAGTGAGCAGTTCTTC
D gene: .; V gene: TRBV7-6; J gene: TRBJ2-7; clone size: .; CDR3 protein: CASNPAGASWEQYF; CDR3 DNA: TGTGCCAGCAACCCCGCGGGGGCTAGCTGGGAGCAGTACTTC
D gene: TRBD2; V gene: TRBV20-1; J gene: TRBJ2-1; clone size: few; CDR3 protein: CSARDSGSLDEQFF; CDR3 DNA: TGCAGTGCTAGGGATAGCGGGAGTCTCGATGAGCAGTTCTTC
D gene: .; V gene: TRBV12-3/TRBV12-4; J gene: TRBJ2-7; clone size: .; CDR3 protein: CASSLTQALTPYEQYF; CDR3 DNA: TGTGCCAGCAGTTTGACACAGGCTCTTACCCCTTACGAGCAGTACTTC
D gene: TRBD1; V gene: TRBV12-3/TRBV12-4; J gene: TRBJ2-3; clone size: .; CDR3 protein: CASTLRRDRRARADTQYF; CDR3 DNA: TGTGCCAGCACCCTCCGCCGGGACAGGCGGGCGCGGGCAGATACGCAGTATTTT
D gene: TRBD1; V gene: TRBV11-2; J gene: TRBJ2-2; clone size: .; CDR3 protein: CASSRVRDRAGELFF; CDR3 DNA: TGTGCCAGCAGCCGGGTCCGGGACAGGGCCGGGGAGCTGTTTTTT
D gene: TRBD2; V gene: TRBV20-1; J gene: TRBJ2-3; clone size: few; CDR3 protein: CSANVREGGADTQYF; CDR3 DNA: TGCAGTGCCAACGTGCGGGAGGGAGGCGCAGATACGCAGTATTTT
D gene: TRBD1; V gene: TRBV29-1; J gene: TRBJ1-4; clone size: many; CDR3 protein: CSVDPGQSNEKLFF; CDR3 DNA: TGCAGCGTTGACCCGGGACAGAGCAATGAAAAACTGTTTTTT
D gene: .; V gene: TRBV6-6; J gene: TRBJ2-5; clone size: few; CDR3 protein: CASSTPPQETQYF; CDR3 DNA: TGTGCCAGCAGCACCCCCCCTCAAGAGACCCAGTACTTC
D gene: TRBD2; V gene: TRBV4-1; J gene: TRBJ2-1; clone size: few; CDR3 protein: CASSPPGISGSSSYNEQFF; CDR3 DNA: TGCGCCAGCAGCCCCCCTGGGATCAGCGGGAGTTCATCCTACAATGAGCAGTTCTTC
D gene: .; V gene: TRBV10-3; J gene: TRBJ2-1; clone size: few; CDR3 protein: CAISVLSRDNEQFF; CDR3 DNA: TGTGCCATCAGTGTCCTCTCGCGGGACAATGAGCAGTTCTTC
D gene: TRBD2; V gene: TRBV12-3/TRBV12-4; J gene: TRBJ2-1; clone size: .; CDR3 protein: CASSLAGSGAYNEQFF; CDR3 DNA: TGTGCCAGCAGTTTAGCGGGTAGCGGGGCCTACAATGAGCAGTTCTTC
D gene: .; V gene: TRBV10-3; J gene: TRBJ1-5; clone size: .; CDR3 protein: CAIRDEGRNQPQHF; CDR3 DNA: TGTGCCATCAGGGACGAAGGACGCAATCAGCCCCAGCATTTT
D gene: TRBD1; V gene: TRBV27; J gene: TRBJ1-1; clone size: few; CDR3 protein: CASTSLEATGGRAEAFF; CDR3 DNA: TGTGCCAGCACCTCATTAGAGGCGACAGGGGGAAGGGCTGAAGCTTTCTTT
D gene: .; V gene: TRBV5-1; J gene: TRBJ2-7; clone size: once; CDR3 protein: CASAERGRTYEQYF; CDR3 DNA: TGCGCCAGCGCGGAACGGGGCCGCACCTACGAGCAGTACTTC
D gene: .; V gene: TRBV6-1; J gene: TRBJ2-2; clone size: .; CDR3 protein: CASSPRGQPMALFF; CDR3 DNA: TGTGCCAGCAGTCCCCGGGGACAACCGATGGCGCTGTTTTTT
D gene: .; V gene: TRBV7-6; J gene: TRBJ2-7; clone size: few; CDR3 protein: CATSGYSSYEQYF; CDR3 DNA: TGTGCCACCTCGGGGTATAGCTCCTACGAGCAGTACTTC
D gene: TRBD1; V gene: TRBV5-1; J gene: TRBJ1-5; clone size: .; CDR3 protein: CASSLQGFSNQPQHF; CDR3 DNA: TGCGCCAGCAGTCTACAGGGGTTTAGCAATCAGCCCCAGCATTTT
D gene: TRBD1; V gene: TRBV2; J gene: TRBJ2-7; clone size: .; CDR3 protein: CASGGQESYEQYF; CDR3 DNA: TGTGCCAGCGGGGGACAGGAGAGCTACGAGCAGTACTTC
D gene: TRBD1; V gene: TRBV18; J gene: TRBJ1-2; clone size: few; CDR3 protein: CASSPPGQGAYGYTF; CDR3 DNA: TGTGCCAGCTCACCACCTGGACAGGGGGCCTATGGCTACACCTTC
D gene: .; V gene: TRBV2; J gene: TRBJ1-4; clone size: .; CDR3 protein: CASSEPGPLPEANEKLFF; CDR3 DNA: TGTGCCAGCAGTGAGCCGGGACCGCTCCCTGAGGCTAATGAAAAACTGTTTTTT
D gene: .; V gene: TRBV2; J gene: TRBJ2-1; clone size: .; CDR3 protein: CASSMDTNNEQFF; CDR3 DNA: TGTGCCAGCAGTATGGACACTAACAATGAGCAGTTCTTC
D gene: .; V gene: TRBV5-1; J gene: TRBJ2-3; clone size: .; CDR3 protein: CASSYAPTYVTGYTDTQYF; CDR3 DNA: TGCGCCAGCAGCTACGCTCCTACATACGTGACAGGATACACAGATACGCAGTATTTT